This TCR beta chain was captured by sequencing in a study of blood T cell repertoires in COVID-19. The wider study: Acute and convalescent COVID-19 specimens originated in the United States, Italy and Spain. The cDNA or gDNA used as material had been derived from T cells, B-cell-depleted T cells, or PBMCs.

Clones were read by immunoSEQ multiplex PCR, and TCRdb kept only the in-frame ones, dropping some. This sample has tens of thousands of clones, with 65% to 85% found just once. Looked up from germline, CDR1 is SGHRS and CDR2 is YFSETQ. This CDR3 is 17 amino acids long. The J segment lost 7 bases and the V segment lost 4 bases, leaving 15 bases of the junction unmatched. Patients in Seattle were enrolled during active infection, then followed longitudinally. The rearrangement uses TRBV5-1 and TRBJ1-4; 8 bases line up with TRBD1. The clonotype comes from a man between 70 and 80 years old with COVID-19, enrolled during active disease. The sequenced sample was peripheral blood. CDR3 DNA: TGCGCCAGCAGCCCCCGCCCCCAGGGGGCGCGGGGTGAAAAACTGTTTTTT. Its protein product is CASSPRPQGARGEKLFF.